Listed below are T cell receptor beta chains from one sample, sequenced in a study of beta chain features in type 1 diabetes. Some clones are missing from TCRdb's copy, which holds only in-frame ones; the method was immunoSEQ multiplex PCR. The sample shows roughly 610,000 clones, around 15% of them seen only once. Sequencing input: naive CD4+ T cells from blood. Receptors were obtained from a man between 18 and 35 years old in good health. Each CDR3 is given with its conserved first and last residue. The order of the fields is V gene, clone size, D gene, J gene, CDR3 DNA, CDR3 protein. D genes are given only for firm matches. A clone size is listed for some rows: how often the clone was seen (once, few, many), or a class if it is expanded.

>TRBV29-1|many|-|TRBJ2-4
TGCAGCGTTGAATCGGCGGTGAAAAACATTCAGTACTTC
CSVESAVKNIQYF
>TRBV6-5|-|-|TRBJ2-3
TGTGCCAGCAGCTGGGGCACAGATACGCAGTATTTT
CASSWGTDTQYF
>TRBV5-1|few|TRBD2|TRBJ2-5
TGCGCCAGCAGCTTGCCCGCTAGCGGGAATAGGGAGACCCAGTACTTC
CASSLPASGNRETQYF
>TRBV6-5|-|-|TRBJ2-7
TGTGCCAGCAGTGGACGGGGTTCCTACGAGCAGTACTTC
CASSGRGSYEQYF
>TRBV19|few|TRBD1|TRBJ1-5
TGTGCGACCGGGACAGTGATCAATCAGCCCCAGCATTTT
CATGTVINQPQHF
>TRBV7-6|-|-|TRBJ2-6
TGTGCCAGCAGCTTTAGTCCCGGGGCCAACGTCCTGACTTTC
CASSFSPGANVLTF
>TRBV5-1|-|TRBD2|TRBJ2-3
TGCGCCAGCAGCCCTGGGACTAGCGGGGGGGTGTCTCCTTATACGCAGTATTTT
CASSPGTSGGVSPYTQYF
>TRBV5-4|few|-|TRBJ1-2
TGTGCCAGCGCCGAGCCTAACTATGGCTACACCTTC
CASAEPNYGYTF
>TRBV23-1|many|TRBD1|TRBJ2-7
TGCGCCAGCTTTAGGACAGGGGCCTACGAGCAGTACTTC
CASFRTGAYEQYF
>TRBV9|-|TRBD2|TRBJ2-1
TGTGCCAGCAGCGGATCCTCGGGAGGAGGTGTCCATGAGCAGTTCTTC
CASSGSSGGGVHEQFF
>TRBV11-1|few|-|TRBJ2-2
TGTGCCAGCAGCCCGATGACTTCGAACACCGGGGAGCTGTTTTTT
CASSPMTSNTGELFF
>TRBV6-6|few|TRBD2|TRBJ2-4
TGTGCCAGCACCGAACTAGCGGGAGGGTCAAAAAACATTCAGTACTTC
CASTELAGGSKNIQYF
>TRBV2|-|-|TRBJ1-5
TGTGCCAGCAGTGGACAGTATAGCAATCAGCCCCAGCATTTT
CASSGQYSNQPQHF
>TRBV18|few|-|TRBJ2-5
TGTGCCAGCTCCCGGGGGCGTCAAGAGACCCAGTACTTC
CASSRGRQETQYF
>TRBV7-9|-|-|TRBJ1-5
TGTGCCAGCACCCCAGATCGGGGCCCCAGCAATCAGCCCCAGCATTTT
CASTPDRGPSNQPQHF
>TRBV9|-|-|TRBJ2-2
TGTGCCAGCAGCCAAGTTCCGGGCGCCGGGGAGCTGTTTTTT
CASSQVPGAGELFF
>TRBV7-2|few|TRBD2|TRBJ2-7
TGTGCCAGCAGGATCAGCGGGGGGTCCTACGAGCAGTACTTC
CASRISGGSYEQYF
>TRBV4-3|many|-|TRBJ2-1
TGCGCCAGCAGACGGGGACTGGGGGTATTTGAGCAGTTCTTC
CASRRGLGVFEQFF
>TRBV27|few|-|TRBJ2-7
TGTGCCAGCAGTTTATTGAAGGGATTAGCTTCCTCCGAGCAGTACTTC
CASSLLKGLASSEQYF
>TRBV4-1|-|-|TRBJ2-7
TGCGCCAGCAGACAGGCCTACGAGCAGTACTTC
CASRQAYEQYF
>TRBV20-1|few|-|TRBJ1-1
TGCAGTAGGGGACGGACTGAAGCTTTCTTT
CSRGRTEAFF
>TRBV7-2|few|-|TRBJ1-2
TGTGCCAGCAGCTTCCGGCAGGGCCCCTATGGCTACACCTTC
CASSFRQGPYGYTF
>TRBV29-1|few|TRBD1|TRBJ1-5
TGCAGCGTTGCCGGGACAGGAAATCAGCCCCAGCATTTT
CSVAGTGNQPQHF
>TRBV7-2|-|-|TRBJ2-5
TGTGCCAGCAGCTCCCACGGGGTAAAAGGGACCCAGTACTTC
CASSSHGVKGTQYF
>TRBV5-1|-|-|TRBJ2-1
TGCGCCAGCAGCTTGGAAGGGTCCACCTACAATGAGCAGTTCTTC
CASSLEGSTYNEQFF
>TRBV25-1|-|TRBD1|TRBJ2-3
TGTGCCAGGCGACAGGGGAACACAGATACGCAGTATTTT
CARRQGNTDTQYF
>TRBV7-2|few|-|TRBJ1-5
TGTGCCAGCAGCTCCCTGGCAGGGCTTAATCAGCCCCAGCATTTT
CASSSLAGLNQPQHF
>TRBV15|-|-|TRBJ2-5
TGTGCCACCAGCGGCCGGCGCCAAGAGACCCAGTACTTC
CATSGRRQETQYF
>TRBV18|few|-|TRBJ2-7
TGTGCCAGCTCACCTCCAGGCCGAGTCTACGAGCAGTACTTC
CASSPPGRVYEQYF
>TRBV7-9|-|TRBD1|TRBJ2-5
TGTGCCAGCAGCTACTTTGGACAGGGGGGAGAGACCCAGTACTTC
CASSYFGQGGETQYF
>TRBV7-8|once|-|TRBJ1-3
TGTGCCAGCAGCTTAGTAGTCAATCCCTCTGGAAACACCATATATTTT
CASSLVVNPSGNTIYF
>TRBV7-7|few|TRBD2|TRBJ2-3
TGTGCTAGCAGCCGGATACTAGCGAACCGCACAGATACGCAGTATTTT
CASSRILANRTDTQYF
>TRBV29-1|few|TRBD2|TRBJ2-1
TGCAGCGTTGAAGACGCGTACATTAGCGGGAGGGCCAGCGATGAGCAGTTCTTC
CSVEDAYISGRASDEQFF
>TRBV5-1|-|-|TRBJ1-1
TGCGCCAGCAGCGCCCGGGGGCACAGCCCATCGAACACTGAAGCTTTCTTT
CASSARGHSPSNTEAFF
>TRBV23-1|-|TRBD1|TRBJ2-7
TGCGCCAGCAGACAGGGGGTTCCCTACGAGCAGTACTTC
CASRQGVPYEQYF
>TRBV28|once|-|TRBJ1-1
TGTGCCAGCACCGAGGGGGGCATGAACACTGAAGCTTTCTTT
CASTEGGMNTEAFF
>TRBV7-9|-|-|TRBJ2-2
TGTGCCAGCAGCCGACGCGGGACAGCGAACACCGGGGAGCTGTTTTTT
CASSRRGTANTGELFF
>TRBV11-3|few|-|TRBJ2-1
TGTGCCAGCAGCTTAGAAGGGAATATAGCAGGGAATGAGCAGTTCTTC
CASSLEGNIAGNEQFF
>TRBV28|few|TRBD1|TRBJ1-1
TGTGCCAGCAGTATCACAGGGGGGTTGAACACTGAAGCTTTCTTT
CASSITGGLNTEAFF
>TRBV15|once|-|TRBJ1-2
TGTGCCACCAGCAGAGAAAGGCCAGCACCCTATGGCTACACCTTC
CATSRERPAPYGYTF
>TRBV4-3|few|-|TRBJ1-3
TGCGCCAGCAGCCAAGAGGGGGCTTCTGGAAACACCATATATTTT
CASSQEGASGNTIYF
>TRBV12-5|few|-|TRBJ2-1
TGTGCTAGTGGTTTGGTGCCTCCGGATGAGCAGTTCTTC
CASGLVPPDEQFF
>TRBV25-1|-|-|TRBJ1-4
TGTGCCAGCAGTGAGGCTGGAGGGGGACGTGAAAAACTGTTTTTT
CASSEAGGGREKLFF
>TRBV28|-|-|TRBJ2-7
TGTGCCAGCAGTCTGCAGGTCTACGAGCAGTACTTC
CASSLQVYEQYF
>TRBV28|-|TRBD1|TRBJ2-4
TGTGCCAGCAGCCAAGGACAGGGGAGAAACATTCAGTACTTC
CASSQGQGRNIQYF
>TRBV28|few|TRBD2|TRBJ2-1
TGTGCCACCGCAGCGGGAGGGGCCCTCTACAATGAGCAGTTCTTC
CATAAGGALYNEQFF
>TRBV11-3|few|TRBD1|TRBJ2-2
TGTGCCAGCAGCGCGGAGACAGGGTCGAACACCGGGGAGCTGTTTTTT
CASSAETGSNTGELFF